Listed below are T cell receptor beta chains from one sample, sequenced in a study of molecular identifiers for immune sequencing clone quantification. TCRdb reprocessed the PCR reads with MiXCR, giving one entry per CDR3 protein. The repertoire holds approximately 630,000 distinct CDR3 sequences, with roughly 25% as singletons. Sequences were obtained from naive CD8+ T cells from blood, with Jurkat cell RNA spiked in. All receptors come from a human donor in good health. Some libraries in this study had Jurkat cell RNA spiked in. Each CDR3 is given with its conserved first and last residue. Each record gives: V gene, CDR3 protein.

TRBV29-1	CSGEGNQEPPYF
TRBV7-9	CASSLSNLAGGNEQYF
TRBV7-9	CASSLLRGLDTDTQYF
TRBV7-3	CASSLTGGRSGANVLTF
TRBV12-3/TRBV12-4	CASSLTGLAGGGEQFF
TRBV6-2/TRBV6-3	CASSYRLADNEQFF
TRBV20-1	CSATAGRGYSNQPQHF
TRBV6-2/TRBV6-3	CASISVFAGDTDTQYF
TRBV6-2/TRBV6-3	CASSYAGTRTDTQYF
TRBV9	CASSAAGQGYEQYF
TRBV4-1	CASRYIAGGREPQYF
TRBV4-1	CASSQDRDRGLSNEKLFF
TRBV5-3	CASRSGAMDAYGYTF
TRBV18	CASSPGTGGYEQYF
TRBV7-9	CASSLSLVASGEQYF
TRBV6-6	CASSYEGLADEQYF
TRBV20-1	CSATPRSAWEQYF
TRBV18	CASSRLWYRGLDAGNTIYF
TRBV12-3/TRBV12-4	CASSLTSGHEQYF
TRBV27	CASSSGTRGETQYF
TRBV7-2	CASSLGPGSVAQYF
TRBV20-1	CSARAGGRGSSGTQYF
TRBV4-2	CASSHQGQDNYGYTF
TRBV11-1	CASSLPQGYHEQYF
TRBV7-6	CASSPHQGSYEQYF
TRBV20-1	CSASLAAMYQETQYF
TRBV19	CASRQGAASGNNEQYF
TRBV27	CASGTGTIRAGELFF
TRBV30	CAWSRGSVPYEQYF
TRBV28	CASSSPYSGSSYNEQFF
TRBV4-3	CASSQEGGRGTDTQYF
TRBV7-2	CASSSPFTRTGKPFANYGYTF
TRBV30	CAWSTGLAGVNEQFF
TRBV9	CASSGAGTSGTGGAYNEQFF
TRBV6-6	CASIAGLRPDTQYF
TRBV3-1	CASSDRTSGYTGELFF
TRBV20-1	CSARQGDKNIQYF
TRBV24-1	CATWDSGELFF
TRBV5-4	CASSLDLAGLTETQYF
TRBV19	CASMWGQGLNTEAFF
TRBV28	CASSPEGQGSYEQYF
TRBV13	CASSLGPGLDSPLHF
TRBV24-1	CATREGTRNNQPQHF
TRBV4-2	CASSQEGGTSAYEQYF
TRBV6-5	CASSYVAGGGKNIQYF
TRBV29-1	CSVEVSYEQYF
TRBV6-5	CASSYPSTEELFF
TRBV9	CASSVWVDTDTQYF
TRBV20-1	CSATFPGGGSTDTQYF
TRBV3-2	CASSLLVVGRTDGYTF
TRBV12-3/TRBV12-4	CASSLALRDGPRNGYTF
TRBV29-1	CSVEGLGSSGNTIYF
TRBV7-6	CASSGKGQMLSGANVLTF